This T cell receptor beta chain was obtained from a study of identical twins. Healthy Caucasians were all of the donors. TCRdb reprocessed the 5' RACE reads with MiXCR, giving one entry per CDR3 protein. The sample holds 500,000 to 600,000 distinct CDR3 sequences; under 25% are singletons and the top ten take roughly 0.91%. CDR3 length: 14 amino acids. Germline V CDR1 and CDR2: SGHRS, YFSETQ. Trimming left V 0 bases short and J 7 bases short, with 11 bases between. These data were also filed under a second study, of T cells expressing NK-cell markers. Per that study: Beta-chain profiling covered CD3+CD56+NKG2C+, CD3+CD56+NKG2C- and CD3+CD56-NKG2C+ sorted subsets. Once again these clonotypes came out on top in the CD3+CD56-NKG2C+ fraction of a few donors. Expanded NKG2C+ T cell clones were not confirmed as HCMV-specific.

Specimen: CD4+ T cells sorted from blood. The V and J genes are TRBV5-1 and TRBJ2-1; weak D call: TRBD2 (5 bases). The clonotype was recovered from a woman younger than 35 in good health. The CDR3: CASSLGETWNEQFF. As DNA, the CDR3 is TGCGCCAGCAGCTTGGGGGAGACATGGAATGAGCAGTTCTTC.